This TCR beta chain was sequenced in a study of human T cells and chemical hapten exposure. Whole-study findings and limits: While controls formed fewer of them, expanded TCRs formed significantly more large CDR3 similarity clusters.

Points on this clonotype: Its antigen is as yet unknown.

TCRdb reanalysed the RACE reads using MiXCR and keeps one entry per CDR3 protein. The sample lists around 34,000 distinct CDR3 sequences; about 6.3% were seen once. V lost 0 bases to trimming and J lost 17 bases, with 17 bases between them. Per germline, CDR1 SGHTA and CDR2 FQGNSA. The CDR3 has 14 amino acids. Specified time point: patch test 1, 2 weeks after DPC sensitization. Described treatment: therapeutic diphenylcyclopropenone sensitization with weekly scalp DPC. RNA extraction used unfractionated whole blood as the source of total RNA. Researchers sampled blood before each patch test went on. This receptor was taken from a woman aged 25 to 45 with alopecia areata. Some clones in this sample may be carry-over from other donors' samples. The chain couples TRBV7-2 to TRBJ1-6, with D possibly matching TRBD1 (6 bases). The input for sequencing was whole blood, taken in connection with sensitization to the hapten diphenylcyclopropenone (DPC). The CDR3 loop reads CASSLAERGQGIHF. DNA of the CDR3: TGTGCCAGCAGCTTAGCGGAGAGAGGCCAGGGGATCCACTTT.